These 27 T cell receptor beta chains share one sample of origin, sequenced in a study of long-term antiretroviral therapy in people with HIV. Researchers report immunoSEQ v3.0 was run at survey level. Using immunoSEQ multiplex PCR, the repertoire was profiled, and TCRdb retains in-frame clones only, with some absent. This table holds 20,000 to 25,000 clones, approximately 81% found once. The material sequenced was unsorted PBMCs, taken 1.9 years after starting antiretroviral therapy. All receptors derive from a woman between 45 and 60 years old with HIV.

The CDR3 region has the DNA TGTGCCAGCAGCTTAGTCACAGGGGGGCATTTGTGGGAGCAGTACTTC. It specifies CASSLVTGGHLWEQYF. The chain uses TRBV7-9 and TRBJ2-7; 8 bases map to TRBD1. The V segment lost 1 base and the J segment 7 bases; nucleotides outside the gene matches: 12. Per the germline V gene, CDR1 is SEHNR and CDR2 is FQNEAQ (reference sequence). The CDR3 length is 16 residues.

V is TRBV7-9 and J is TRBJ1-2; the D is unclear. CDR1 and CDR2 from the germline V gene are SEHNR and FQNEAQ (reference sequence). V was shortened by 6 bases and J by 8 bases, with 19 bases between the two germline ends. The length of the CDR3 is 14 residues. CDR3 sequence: CASRPNDIFNGYTF. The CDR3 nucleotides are TGTGCCAGCAGACCTAATGACATATTTAACGGCTACACCTTC.

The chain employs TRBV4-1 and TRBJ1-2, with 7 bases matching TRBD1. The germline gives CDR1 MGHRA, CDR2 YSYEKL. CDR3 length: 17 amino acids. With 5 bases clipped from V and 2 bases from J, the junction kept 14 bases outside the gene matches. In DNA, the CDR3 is TGCGCCAGCAGCGAAAACCCCCTGGACAGGAACAACTATGGCTACACCTTC. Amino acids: CASSENPLDRNNYGYTF.

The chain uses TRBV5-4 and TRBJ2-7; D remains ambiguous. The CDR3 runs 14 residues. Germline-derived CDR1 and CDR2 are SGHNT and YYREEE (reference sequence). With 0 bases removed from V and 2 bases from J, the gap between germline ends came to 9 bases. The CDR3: CASSLVPSAYEQYF. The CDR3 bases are TGTGCCAGCAGCTTGGTTCCTAGTGCCTACGAGCAGTACTTC.

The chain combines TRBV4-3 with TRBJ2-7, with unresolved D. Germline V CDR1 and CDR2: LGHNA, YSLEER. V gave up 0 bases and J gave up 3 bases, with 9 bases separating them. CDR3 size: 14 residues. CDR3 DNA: TGCGCCAGCAGCCAAGAAGTCATCCGCTACGAGCAGTACTTC. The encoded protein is CASSQEVIRYEQYF.

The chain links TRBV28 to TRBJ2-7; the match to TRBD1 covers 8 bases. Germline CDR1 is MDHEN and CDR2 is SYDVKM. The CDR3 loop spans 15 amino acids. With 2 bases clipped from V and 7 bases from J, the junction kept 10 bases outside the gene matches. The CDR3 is CASSLAQGAPGEQYF. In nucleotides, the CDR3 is TGTGCCAGCAGTTTAGCGCAGGGGGCCCCTGGGGAGCAGTACTTC.

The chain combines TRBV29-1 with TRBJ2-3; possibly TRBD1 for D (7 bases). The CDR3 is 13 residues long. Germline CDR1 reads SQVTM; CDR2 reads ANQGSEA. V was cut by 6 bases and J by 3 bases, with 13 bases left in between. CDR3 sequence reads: CSVRGAVTDTQYF. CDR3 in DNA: TGCAGCGTCAGGGGGGCGGTTACAGATACGCAGTATTTT.

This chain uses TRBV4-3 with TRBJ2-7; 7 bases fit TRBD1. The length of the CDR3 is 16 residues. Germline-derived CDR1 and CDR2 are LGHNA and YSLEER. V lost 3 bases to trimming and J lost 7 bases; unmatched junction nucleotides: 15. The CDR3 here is CASSQETTGSLREQYF. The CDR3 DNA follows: TGCGCCAGCAGCCAGGAGACGACAGGGTCGCTAAGGGAGCAGTACTTC.

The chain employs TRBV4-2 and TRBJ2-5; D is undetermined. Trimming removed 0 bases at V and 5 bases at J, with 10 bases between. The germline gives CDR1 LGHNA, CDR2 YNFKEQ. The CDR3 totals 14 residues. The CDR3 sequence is CASSQDRGTETQYF. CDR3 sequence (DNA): TGTGCCAGCAGCCAAGATCGTGGAACGGAGACCCAGTACTTC.

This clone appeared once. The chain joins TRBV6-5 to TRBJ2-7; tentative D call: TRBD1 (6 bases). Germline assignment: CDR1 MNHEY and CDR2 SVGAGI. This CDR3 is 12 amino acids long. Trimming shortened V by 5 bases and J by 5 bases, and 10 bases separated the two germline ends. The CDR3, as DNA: TGTGCCAGCAGTGTTGGGGGCCACGAGCAGTACTTC. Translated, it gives CASSVGGHEQYF.

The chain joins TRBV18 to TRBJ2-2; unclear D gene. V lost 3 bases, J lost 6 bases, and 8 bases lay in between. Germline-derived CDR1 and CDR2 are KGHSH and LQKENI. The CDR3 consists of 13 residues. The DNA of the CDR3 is TGTGCCAGCTCACCGGTCGGTTCCGGGGAGCTGTTTTTT. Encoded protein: CASSPVGSGELFF.

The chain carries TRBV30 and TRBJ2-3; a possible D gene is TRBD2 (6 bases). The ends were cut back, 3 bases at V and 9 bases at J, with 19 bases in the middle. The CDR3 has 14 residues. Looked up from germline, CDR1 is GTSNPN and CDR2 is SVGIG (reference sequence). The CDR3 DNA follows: TGTGCCTGGAGCCCCCGGTCCGGTGGGGGGACGCAGTATTTT. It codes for CAWSPRSGGGTQYF.

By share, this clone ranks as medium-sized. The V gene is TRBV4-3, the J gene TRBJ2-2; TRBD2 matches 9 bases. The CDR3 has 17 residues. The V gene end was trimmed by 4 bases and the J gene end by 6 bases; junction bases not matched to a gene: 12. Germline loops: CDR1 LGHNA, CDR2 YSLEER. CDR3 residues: CASSRAGLAFHSGELFF. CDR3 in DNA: TGCGCCAGCAGCCGTGCGGGACTAGCCTTCCATTCCGGGGAGCTGTTTTTT.

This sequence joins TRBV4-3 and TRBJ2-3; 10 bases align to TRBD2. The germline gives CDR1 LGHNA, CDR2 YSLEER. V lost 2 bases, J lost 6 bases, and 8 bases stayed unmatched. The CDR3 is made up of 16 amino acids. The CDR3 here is CASSQRLAGFEDTQYF. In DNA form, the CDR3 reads TGCGCCAGCAGCCAACGACTAGCGGGTTTCGAGGATACGCAGTATTTT.

Here the CDR3 reads CASSQEGRSNTEAFF. The CDR3 nucleotides are TGCGCCAGCAGCCAAGAGGGCAGGTCGAACACTGAAGCTTTCTTT. The chain links TRBV4-1 to TRBJ1-1, with D uncertain. CDR1 MGHRA and CDR2 YSYEKL come from the germline V gene. V was clipped by 0 bases and J by 1 base, with 9 bases between them. This CDR3 is 15 amino acids long.

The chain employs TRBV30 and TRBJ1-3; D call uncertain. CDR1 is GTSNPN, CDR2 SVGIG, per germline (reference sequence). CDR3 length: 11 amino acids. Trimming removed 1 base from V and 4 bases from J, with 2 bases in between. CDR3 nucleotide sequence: TGTGCCTGGAGTGCCGGAAACACCATATATTTT. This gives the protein CAWSAGNTIYF.

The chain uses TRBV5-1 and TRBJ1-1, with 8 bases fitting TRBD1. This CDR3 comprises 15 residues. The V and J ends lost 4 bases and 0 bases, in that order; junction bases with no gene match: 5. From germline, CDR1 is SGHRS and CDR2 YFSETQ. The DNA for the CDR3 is TGCGCCAGCAGCGACGGACAGGGCATGAACACTGAAGCTTTCTTT. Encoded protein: CASSDGQGMNTEAFF.

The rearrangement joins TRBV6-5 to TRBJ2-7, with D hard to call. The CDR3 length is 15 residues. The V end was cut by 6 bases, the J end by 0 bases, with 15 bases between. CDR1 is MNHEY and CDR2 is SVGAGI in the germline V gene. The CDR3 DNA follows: TGTGCCAGCAGGGACGACCAAGCCCTCTCCTACGAGCAGTACTTC. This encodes CASRDDQALSYEQYF.

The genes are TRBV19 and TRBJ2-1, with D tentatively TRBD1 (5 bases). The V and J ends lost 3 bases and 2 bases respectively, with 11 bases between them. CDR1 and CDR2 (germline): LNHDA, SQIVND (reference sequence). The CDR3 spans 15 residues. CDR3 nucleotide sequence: TGTGCCAGTAGTATGACAGCTAGTCCCTACAATGAGCAGTTCTTC. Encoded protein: CASSMTASPYNEQFF. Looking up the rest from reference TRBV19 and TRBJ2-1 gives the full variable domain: DGGITQSPKYLFRKEGQNVTLSCEQNLNHDAMYWYRQDPGQGLRLIYYSQIVNDFQKGDIAEGYSVSREKKESFPLTVTSAQKNPTAFYLCASSMTASPYNEQFFGPGTRLTVL.

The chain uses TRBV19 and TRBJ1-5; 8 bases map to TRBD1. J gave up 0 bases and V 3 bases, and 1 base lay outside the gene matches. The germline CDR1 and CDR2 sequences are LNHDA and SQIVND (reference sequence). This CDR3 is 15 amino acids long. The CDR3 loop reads CASSMDRDSNQPQHF. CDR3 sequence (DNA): TGTGCCAGTAGTATGGACAGGGATAGCAATCAGCCCCAGCATTTT.

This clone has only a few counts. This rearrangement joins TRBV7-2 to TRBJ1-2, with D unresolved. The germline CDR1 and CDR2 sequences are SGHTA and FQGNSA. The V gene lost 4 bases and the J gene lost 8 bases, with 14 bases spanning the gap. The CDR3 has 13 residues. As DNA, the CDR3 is TGTGCCAGCAGCTCCCGTCCTTCGAAGGGCTACACCTTC. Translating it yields CASSSRPSKGYTF.

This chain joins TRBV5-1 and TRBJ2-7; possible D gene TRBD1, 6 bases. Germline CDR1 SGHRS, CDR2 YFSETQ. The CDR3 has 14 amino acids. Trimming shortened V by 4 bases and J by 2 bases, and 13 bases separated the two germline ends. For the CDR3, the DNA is TGCGCCAGCAGCCCCGGACAGAGAACCTACGAGCAGTACTTC. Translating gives CASSPGQRTYEQYF.

The CDR3 loop is CASSLRTSGTSTDTQYF. The CDR3 nucleotides read TGTGCCAGCAGTTTAAGAACTAGCGGCACTAGCACAGATACGCAGTATTTT. The rearrangement links TRBV28 to TRBJ2-3, with 8 bases matching TRBD2. With V trimmed by 2 bases and J by 0 bases, 7 bases remained unmatched. CDR3 length: 17 amino acids. In germline, CDR1 is MDHEN, CDR2 SYDVKM.

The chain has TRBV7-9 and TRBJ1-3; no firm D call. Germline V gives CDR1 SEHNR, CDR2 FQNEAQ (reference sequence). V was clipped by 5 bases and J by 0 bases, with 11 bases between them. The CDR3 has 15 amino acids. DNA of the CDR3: TGTGCCAGCAGCCCAGTGAGAAGCTCTGGAAACACCATATATTTT. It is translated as CASSPVRSSGNTIYF.

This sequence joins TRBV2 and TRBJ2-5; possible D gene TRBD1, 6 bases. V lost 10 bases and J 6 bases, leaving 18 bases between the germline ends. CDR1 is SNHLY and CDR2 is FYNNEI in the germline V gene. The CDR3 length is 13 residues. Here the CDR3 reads CANRNRESKTQYF. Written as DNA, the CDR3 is TGTGCCAACCGAAACAGGGAGTCGAAGACCCAGTACTTC.

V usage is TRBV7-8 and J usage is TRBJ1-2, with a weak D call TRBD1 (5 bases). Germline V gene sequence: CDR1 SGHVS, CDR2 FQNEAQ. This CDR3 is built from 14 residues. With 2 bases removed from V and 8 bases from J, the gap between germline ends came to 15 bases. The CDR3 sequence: CASSLNPGVRGYTF. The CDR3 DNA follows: TGTGCCAGCAGCTTAAACCCGGGGGTTCGCGGCTACACCTTC.

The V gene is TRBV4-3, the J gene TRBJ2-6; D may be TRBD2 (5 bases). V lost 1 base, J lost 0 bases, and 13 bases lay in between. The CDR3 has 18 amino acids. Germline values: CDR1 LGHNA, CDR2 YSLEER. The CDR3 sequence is CASSQGETIISGANVLTF. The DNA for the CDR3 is TGCGCCAGCAGCCAAGGGGAGACGATCATCTCTGGGGCCAACGTCCTGACTTTC.